This TCR beta chain is drawn from a study of cytomegalovirus exposure and HLA in healthy donors. The primer mix had 60 Vbeta and 13 Jbeta primers. The assay was immunoSEQ multiplex PCR, and TCRdb's table has in-frame clones only and misses some. This sample yields roughly 130,000 clones, of which roughly 77% are seen a single time; around 3% belongs to the top ten. Concerning this clone: No antigen is known for it.

The CDR3 consists of 15 residues. Germline V gene sequence: CDR1 SNHLY, CDR2 FYNNEI. Whole-study results and caveats: Later analysis identified about 17,000 TCR beta sequences associated with HLA alleles, using a false discovery rate threshold of 0.05.

This chain links TRBV2 with TRBJ2-5; a weak D match, TRBD2 (7 bases). The J call may be wrong; the DNA end is better matched by TRBJ2-7. This TCR was sampled from a female donor in good health and CMV-seronegative. Sequenced sample: PBMCs. The CDR3 sequence: CAILGEGDITYEQYF. CDR3 DNA sequence: TGTGCCATTTTAGGGGAGGGGGACATTACCTACGAGCAGTACTTC.